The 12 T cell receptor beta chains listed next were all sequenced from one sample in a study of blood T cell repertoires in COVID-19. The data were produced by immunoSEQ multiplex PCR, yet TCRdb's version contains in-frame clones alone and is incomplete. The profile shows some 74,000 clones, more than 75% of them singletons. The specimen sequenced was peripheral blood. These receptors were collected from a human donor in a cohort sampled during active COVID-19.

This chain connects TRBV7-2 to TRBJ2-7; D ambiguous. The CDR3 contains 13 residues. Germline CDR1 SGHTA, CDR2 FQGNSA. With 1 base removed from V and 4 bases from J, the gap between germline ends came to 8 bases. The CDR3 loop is CASSLGRGYEQYF. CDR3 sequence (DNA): TGTGCCAGCAGCTTAGGGCGAGGATACGAGCAGTACTTC.

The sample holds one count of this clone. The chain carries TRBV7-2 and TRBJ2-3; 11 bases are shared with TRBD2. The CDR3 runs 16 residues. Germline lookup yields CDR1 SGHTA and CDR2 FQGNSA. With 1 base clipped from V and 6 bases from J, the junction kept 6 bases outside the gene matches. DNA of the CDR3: TGTGCCAGCAGCTTAGAGGTAGCGGGGGGGCTGGATACGCAGTATTTT. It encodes CASSLEVAGGLDTQYF.

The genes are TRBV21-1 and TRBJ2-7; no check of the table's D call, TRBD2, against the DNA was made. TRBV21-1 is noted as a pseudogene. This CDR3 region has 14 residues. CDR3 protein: CASTQEGDVYEQYV. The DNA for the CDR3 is TGTGCCAGCACGCAAGAGGGCGACGTCTACGAGCAGTACGTC.

The CDR3 DNA sequence: TGTGCCAGCAGCATAACAGGGGGAGGGAACGAGCAGTACGTC. It specifies CASSITGGGNEQYV. J is TRBJ2-7 and V is TRBV5-4; D is possibly TRBD1 (8 bases). The germline CDR1 and CDR2 sequences are SGHNT and YYREEE (reference sequence). V shed 4 bases and J shed 5 bases, with 16 bases lying between them. This CDR3 region has 14 residues.

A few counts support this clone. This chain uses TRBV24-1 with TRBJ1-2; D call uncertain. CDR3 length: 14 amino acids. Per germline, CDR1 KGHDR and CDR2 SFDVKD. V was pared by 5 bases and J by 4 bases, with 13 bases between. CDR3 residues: CATSAHGLGYGYTF. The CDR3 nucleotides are TGTGCCACCAGTGCCCACGGACTAGGCTATGGCTACACCTTC.

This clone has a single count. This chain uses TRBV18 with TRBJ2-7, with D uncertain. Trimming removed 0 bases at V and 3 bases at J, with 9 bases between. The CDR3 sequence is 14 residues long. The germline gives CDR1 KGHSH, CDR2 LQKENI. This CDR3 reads CASSPPSGHYEQYF. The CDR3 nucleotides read TGTGCCAGCTCACCACCCTCAGGCCACTACGAGCAGTACTTC.

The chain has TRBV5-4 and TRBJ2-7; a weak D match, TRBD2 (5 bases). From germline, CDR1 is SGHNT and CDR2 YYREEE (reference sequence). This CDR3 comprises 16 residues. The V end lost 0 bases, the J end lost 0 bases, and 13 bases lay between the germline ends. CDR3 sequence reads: CASSLGGIGFSYEQYF. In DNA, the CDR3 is TGTGCCAGCAGCTTGGGAGGGATAGGTTTCTCCTACGAGCAGTACTTC.

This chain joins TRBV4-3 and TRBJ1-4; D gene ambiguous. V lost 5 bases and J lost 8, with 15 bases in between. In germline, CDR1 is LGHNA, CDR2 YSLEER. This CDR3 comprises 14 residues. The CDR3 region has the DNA TGCGCCAGCAGCTTGCGGGCACCACACGAAAAACTGTTTTTT. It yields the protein CASSLRAPHEKLFF.

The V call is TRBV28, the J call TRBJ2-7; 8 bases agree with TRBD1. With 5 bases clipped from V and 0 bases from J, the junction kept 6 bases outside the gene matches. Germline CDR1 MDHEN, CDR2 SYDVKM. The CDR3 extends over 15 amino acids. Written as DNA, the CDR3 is TGTGCCAGCAGTCCCGCCGGGACAGGCTCCTACGAGCAGTACTTC. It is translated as CASSPAGTGSYEQYF.

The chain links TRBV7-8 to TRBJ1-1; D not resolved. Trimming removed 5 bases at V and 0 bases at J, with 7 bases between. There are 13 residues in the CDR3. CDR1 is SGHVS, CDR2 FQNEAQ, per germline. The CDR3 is CASSIQMNTEAFF. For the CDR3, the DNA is TGTGCCAGCAGCATACAGATGAACACTGAAGCTTTCTTT.

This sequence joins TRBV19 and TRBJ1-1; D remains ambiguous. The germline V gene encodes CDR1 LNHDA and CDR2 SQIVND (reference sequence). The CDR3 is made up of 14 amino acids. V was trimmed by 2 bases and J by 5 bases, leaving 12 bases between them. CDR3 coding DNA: TGTGCCAGTAGTATAATCAGCGGGGAGACTGAAGCTTTCTTT. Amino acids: CASSIISGETEAFF.

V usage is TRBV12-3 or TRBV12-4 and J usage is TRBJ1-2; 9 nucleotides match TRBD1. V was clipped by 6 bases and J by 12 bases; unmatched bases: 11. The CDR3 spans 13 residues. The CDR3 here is CASRPSTRDRDTF. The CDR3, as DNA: TGTGCCAGCAGACCCTCTACCCGGGACAGGGACACCTTC.